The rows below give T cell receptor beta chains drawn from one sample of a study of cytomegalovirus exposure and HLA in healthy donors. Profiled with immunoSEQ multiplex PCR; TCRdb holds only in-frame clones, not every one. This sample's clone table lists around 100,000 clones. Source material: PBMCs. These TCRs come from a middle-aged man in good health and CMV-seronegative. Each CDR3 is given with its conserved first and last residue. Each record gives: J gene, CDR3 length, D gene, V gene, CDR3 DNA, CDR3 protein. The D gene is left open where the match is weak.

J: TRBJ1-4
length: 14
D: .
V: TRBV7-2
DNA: TGTGCCAGCAGCTCGCTAGGGCTAGCCGAAAAACTGTTTTTT
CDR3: CASSSLGLAEKLFF

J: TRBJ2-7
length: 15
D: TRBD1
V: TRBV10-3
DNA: TGTGCCATCAGTGAGTCCCCGGACAGGGTATACGAGCAGTACTTC
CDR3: CAISESPDRVYEQYF

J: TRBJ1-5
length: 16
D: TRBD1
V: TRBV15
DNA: TGTGCCACCAGCCGTCAGGGGGAATATAGCAATCAGCCCCAGCATTTT
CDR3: CATSRQGEYSNQPQHF

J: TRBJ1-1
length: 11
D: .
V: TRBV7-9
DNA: TGTGCCAGCAGTAGGAACACTGAAGCTTTCTTT
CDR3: CASSRNTEAFF

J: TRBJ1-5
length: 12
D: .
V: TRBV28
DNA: TGTGCCAGCAGTTTGGAGATCATGCCCCAGCATTTT
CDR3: CASSLEIMPQHF

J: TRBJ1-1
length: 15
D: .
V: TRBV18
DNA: TGTGCCAGCTCACCACCGGGAGAGGTAAGCACTGAAGCTTTCTTT
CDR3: CASSPPGEVSTEAFF

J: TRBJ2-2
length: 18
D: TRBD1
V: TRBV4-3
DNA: TGCGCCAGCAGCCAAGAATGGGGACAGGGAGTTATGGCCGGGGAGCTGTTTTTT
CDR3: CASSQEWGQGVMAGELFF

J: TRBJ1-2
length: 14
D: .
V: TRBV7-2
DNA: TGTGCCAGCAGCTTAGGGGGCGCGAACTATGGCTACACCTTC
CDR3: CASSLGGANYGYTF

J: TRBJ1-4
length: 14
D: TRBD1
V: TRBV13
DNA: TGTGCCAGCAGTTCTACAGGGGGGGAGGAAAAACTGTTTTTT
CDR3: CASSSTGGEEKLFF

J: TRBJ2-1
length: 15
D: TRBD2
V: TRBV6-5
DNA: TGTGCCAGCACCCCAGCGGGAGGCCCCTACAATGAGCAGTTCTTC
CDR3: CASTPAGGPYNEQFF

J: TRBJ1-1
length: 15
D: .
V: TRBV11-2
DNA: TGTGCCAGCAGCTTAGATCGTGGAGGGTCCGCTGAAGCTTTCTTT
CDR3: CASSLDRGGSAEAFF

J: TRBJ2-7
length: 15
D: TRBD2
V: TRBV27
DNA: TGTGCCAGCAGTTTAAGGCGGGAGATCTCCAACGAGCAGTACTTC
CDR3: CASSLRREISNEQYF

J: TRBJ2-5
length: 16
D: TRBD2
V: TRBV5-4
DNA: TGTGCCAGCAGCTTGATCAGCGGGAGTACCGAGGGGACCCAGTACTTC
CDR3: CASSLISGSTEGTQYF

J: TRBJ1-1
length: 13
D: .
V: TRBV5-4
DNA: TGTGCCAGCGGAGGACAGATGAACACTGAAGCTTTCTTT
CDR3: CASGGQMNTEAFF

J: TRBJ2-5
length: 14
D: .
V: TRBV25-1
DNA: TGTGCCAGCAGTGCCATCACAGGGCCAGAGACCCAGTACTTC
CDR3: CASSAITGPETQYF

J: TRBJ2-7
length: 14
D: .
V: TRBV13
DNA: TGTGCCAGCAGCTGGGGGGAGAGCTCCTACGAGCAGTACTTC
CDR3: CASSWGESSYEQYF

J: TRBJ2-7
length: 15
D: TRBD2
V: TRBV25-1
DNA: TGTGCCAGCAGTGAGGGACTAGCGGGGACCTACGAGCAGTACTTC
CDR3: CASSEGLAGTYEQYF

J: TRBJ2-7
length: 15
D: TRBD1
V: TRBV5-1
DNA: TGCGCCAGCAGCTTGCTGGGACAGCACAACTACGAGCAGTACTTC
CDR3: CASSLLGQHNYEQYF

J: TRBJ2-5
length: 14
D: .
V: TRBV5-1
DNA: TGCGCCAGCAGCTTGGACCCCGAGGGAGAGACCCAGTACTTC
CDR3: CASSLDPEGETQYF

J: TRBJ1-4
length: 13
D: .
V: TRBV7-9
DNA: TGTGCCAGCACGGGCGGGGGAAATGAAAAACTGTTTTTT
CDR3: CASTGGGNEKLFF

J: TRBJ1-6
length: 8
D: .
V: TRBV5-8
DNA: TGTGCCACGTCACCCCTCCACTTT
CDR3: CATSPLHF

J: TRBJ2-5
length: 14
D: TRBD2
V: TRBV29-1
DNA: TGCAGCGTTGATATAGCGGGGGACCAAGAGACCCAGTACTTC
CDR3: CSVDIAGDQETQYF

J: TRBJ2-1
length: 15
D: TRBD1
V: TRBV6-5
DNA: TGTGCCACAGAAAACAGGGGTAGCTCCTACAATGAGCAGTTCTTC
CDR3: CATENRGSSYNEQFF

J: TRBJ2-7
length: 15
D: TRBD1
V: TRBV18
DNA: TGTGCCAGCTCACCACAGGGACAGGGGAGCTACGAGCAGTACTTC
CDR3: CASSPQGQGSYEQYF

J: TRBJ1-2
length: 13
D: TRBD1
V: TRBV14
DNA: TGTGCCAGCAGCTCGACAGGGGATGTAGGCTACACCTTC
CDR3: CASSSTGDVGYTF

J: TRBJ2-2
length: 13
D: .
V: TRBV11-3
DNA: TGTGCCAGCAGCGCCCGGACAGCCGGGGAGCTGTTTTTT
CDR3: CASSARTAGELFF

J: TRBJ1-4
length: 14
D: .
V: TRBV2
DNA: TGTGCCAGCAAAACAGGGCTTTCTAATGAAAAACTGTTTTTT
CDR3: CASKTGLSNEKLFF

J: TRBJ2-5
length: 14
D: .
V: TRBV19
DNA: TGTGCCAGTAGCCCGCTGGGGGGGCGAGAGACCCAGTACTTC
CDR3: CASSPLGGRETQYF

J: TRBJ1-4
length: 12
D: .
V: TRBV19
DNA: TGTGCCAGTAGTCGCTCTAAGGAAAAACTGTTTTTT
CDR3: CASSRSKEKLFF

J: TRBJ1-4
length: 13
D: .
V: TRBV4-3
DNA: TGCGCCAGCAGCCAGCCGGGTTGGCGCGAACTGTTTTTT
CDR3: CASSQPGWRELFF

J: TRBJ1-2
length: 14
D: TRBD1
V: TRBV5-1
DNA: TGCGCCAGCAGCGACGCACAGGGGGCAGTTGGCTACACCTTC
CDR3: CASSDAQGAVGYTF

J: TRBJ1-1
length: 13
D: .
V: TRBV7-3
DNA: TGTGCCAGCAGCCTCCCGGGATACACTGAAGCTTTCTTT
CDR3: CASSLPGYTEAFF

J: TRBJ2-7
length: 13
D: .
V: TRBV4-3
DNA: TGCGCCAGCAGCCTGGAGAGCTCCTACGAGCAGTACTTC
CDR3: CASSLESSYEQYF

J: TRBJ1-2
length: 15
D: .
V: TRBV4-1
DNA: TGCGCCAGCAGCCAAGACCGGGAGAATAACTATGGCTACACCTTC
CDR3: CASSQDRENNYGYTF

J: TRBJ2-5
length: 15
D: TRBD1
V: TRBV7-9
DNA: TGTGCCACCCGCCTTACAGGGGGTAGATTGGAGACCCAGTACTTC
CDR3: CATRLTGGRLETQYF

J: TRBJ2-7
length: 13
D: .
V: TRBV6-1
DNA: TGTGCCAGCAGCCGGGACACAAACTACGAGCAGTACTTC
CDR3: CASSRDTNYEQYF

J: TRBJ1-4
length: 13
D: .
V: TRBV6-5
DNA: TGTGCCAGCAGTTACGAACGCCGAGGAAAACTGTTTTTT
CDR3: CASSYERRGKLFF

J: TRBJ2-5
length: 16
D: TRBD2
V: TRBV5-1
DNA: TGCGCCAGCAGCCTTAATAGCGGGAGGGCGCAAGAGACCCAGTACTTC
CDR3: CASSLNSGRAQETQYF

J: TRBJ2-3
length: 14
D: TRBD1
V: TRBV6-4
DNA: TGTGCCAGCAGAGACACAGGGGAAAGCGATACGCAGTATTTT
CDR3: CASRDTGESDTQYF

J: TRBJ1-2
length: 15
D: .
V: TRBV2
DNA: TGTGCCAGCAGTGAGGGGCGACAGCCGTACTATGGCTACACCTTC
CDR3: CASSEGRQPYYGYTF

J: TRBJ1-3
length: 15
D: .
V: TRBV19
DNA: TGTGCCAGTAGTAATCTGGGCCCAACTGGAAACACCATATATTTT
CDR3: CASSNLGPTGNTIYF

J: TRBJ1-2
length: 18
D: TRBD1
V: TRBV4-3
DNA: TGCGCCAGCAGCCAAGATCGGGTTGGCGGGACAGTCTTCTATGGCTACACCTTC
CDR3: CASSQDRVGGTVFYGYTF

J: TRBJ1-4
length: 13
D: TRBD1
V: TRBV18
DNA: TGTGCCAGCTCACGGGACAGGAATGAAAAACTGTTTTTT
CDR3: CASSRDRNEKLFF

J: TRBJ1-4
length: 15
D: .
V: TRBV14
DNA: TGTGCCAGCAGCCGACGGATCGGCAGGGGAGAAAAACTGTTTTTT
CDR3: CASSRRIGRGEKLFF

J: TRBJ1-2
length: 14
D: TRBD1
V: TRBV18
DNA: TGTGCCAGCTCACCGCAGGGGGCGATTGGAGGCTACACCTTC
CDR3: CASSPQGAIGGYTF

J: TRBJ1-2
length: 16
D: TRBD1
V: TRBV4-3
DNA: TGCGCCAGCAGCCAAGATGTGGACAGGGGAAGAGATGGCTACACCTTC
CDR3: CASSQDVDRGRDGYTF

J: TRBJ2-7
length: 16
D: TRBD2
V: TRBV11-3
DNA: TGTGCCAGCTCCCAGGGGCGGCGGGAGGCCCCCTACGAGCAGTACTTC
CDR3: CASSQGRREAPYEQYF

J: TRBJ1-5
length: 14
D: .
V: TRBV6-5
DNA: TGTGCCAGCAGTTACTCGGGGGGTGACCAGCCCCAGCATTTT
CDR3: CASSYSGGDQPQHF

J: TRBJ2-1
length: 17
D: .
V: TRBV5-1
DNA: TGCGCCAGCGGCTCAAAGCTAACGGGGGTCACCTACAATGAGCAGTTCTTC
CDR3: CASGSKLTGVTYNEQFF

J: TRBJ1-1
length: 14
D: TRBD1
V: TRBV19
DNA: TGTGCCAGTAGTATCGGCAGGGGGTTCGCTGAAGCTTTCTTT
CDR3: CASSIGRGFAEAFF